A selection of T cell receptor beta chains follows, all from one sample in a study of long-term antiretroviral therapy in people with HIV. The method was immunoSEQ multiplex PCR; TCRdb's version includes in-frame clones alone and lacks a portion of them. Of some 16,000 clones detected, around 79% appear once; the ten largest clones hold 10% to 12%. The sample here was unsorted PBMCs, taken 2.3 years after starting antiretroviral therapy. These receptors came from a woman in her 40s with HIV. The CDR3 runs from the conserved cysteine through the conserved F or W. Each record gives: D gene, V gene, clone size, J gene, CDR3 DNA, CDR3 protein. The D gene is left open where the match is weak. Some rows mark clone size as missing; the rest say once, few, many or name a class of expanded clone.

d_gene: -; v_gene: TRBV19; abundance: -; j_gene: TRBJ1-1; CDR3nt: TGTGCCAGTAAACCCGGGGGGTGGGACACTGAAGCTTTCTTT; CDR3aa: CASKPGGWDTEAFF
d_gene: -; v_gene: TRBV19; abundance: -; j_gene: TRBJ1-2; CDR3nt: TGTGCCAGTAGTAACACGGGGGCGCCCTATGGCTACACCTTC; CDR3aa: CASSNTGAPYGYTF
d_gene: -; v_gene: TRBV7-2; abundance: -; j_gene: TRBJ1-5; CDR3nt: TGTGCCAGCAGCTTTGACGGGGCCAATCAGCCCCAGCATTTT; CDR3aa: CASSFDGANQPQHF
d_gene: -; v_gene: TRBV7-8; abundance: few; j_gene: TRBJ2-7; CDR3nt: TGTGCCAGCAGCTTAGCGTTTCCTAGATCTGGCGAGCAGTACTTC; CDR3aa: CASSLAFPRSGEQYF
d_gene: -; v_gene: TRBV7-9; abundance: -; j_gene: TRBJ2-5; CDR3nt: TGTGCCAGCAGCTTAGTAAAGGGGTCTACGACCCAGTACTTC; CDR3aa: CASSLVKGSTTQYF
d_gene: TRBD1; v_gene: TRBV4-1; abundance: -; j_gene: TRBJ2-7; CDR3nt: TGCGCCAGCAGCCAAACCCCCGGGACAGGGACCTACGAGCAGTACTTC; CDR3aa: CASSQTPGTGTYEQYF
d_gene: -; v_gene: TRBV6-6; abundance: -; j_gene: TRBJ1-5; CDR3nt: TGTGCCAGCAGTCTCAGTAATTGGGAAGGACAGCCCCAGCATTTT; CDR3aa: CASSLSNWEGQPQHF
d_gene: -; v_gene: TRBV7-9; abundance: -; j_gene: TRBJ1-1; CDR3nt: TGTGCCAGCAGCTTCGGGGGATACACTGAAGCTTTCTTT; CDR3aa: CASSFGGYTEAFF
d_gene: TRBD2; v_gene: TRBV2; abundance: -; j_gene: TRBJ2-7; CDR3nt: TGTGCCACCTCGTGGACTAGCGGGGGGGCAAGCGAGCAGTACTTC; CDR3aa: CATSWTSGGASEQYF
d_gene: TRBD1; v_gene: TRBV5-5; abundance: -; j_gene: TRBJ2-5; CDR3nt: TGTGCCAGCAGCCACAGGGGGCGAGGGTATGAGACCCAGTACTTC; CDR3aa: CASSHRGRGYETQYF